The 10 T cell receptor beta chains listed next were all sequenced from one sample in a study of T-cell memory formation after mild COVID-19. Using its own MiXCR run on the 5' RACE reads, TCRdb lists one record per CDR3 protein. The table records hundreds of thousands of distinct CDR3 sequences, 25% to 30% of them present only once. Sequenced sample: PBMCs or a T cell subset sorted from them (not recorded which). The receptors come from an adult woman who had mild COVID-19 (a few samples of this study predate the infection). Cell type and time point are not known.

This clonotype was detected only a few times. The chain has TRBV7-9 and TRBJ1-6; maybe TRBD1 (6 bases). The CDR3 loop spans 14 amino acids. Trimming took off 2 bases at V and 7 bases at J, with 9 bases between the two ends. Germline V gives CDR1 SEHNR, CDR2 FQNEAQ (reference sequence). The CDR3 reads CASSLRGANSPLHF. The CDR3 DNA reads as TGTGCCAGCAGCTTACGGGGGGCAAATTCACCCCTCCACTTT.

In its sample, this clonotype was seen a few times. This CDR3 reads CASGILAGVPSSYNEQFF. The CDR3 DNA sequence: TGCGCCAGCGGAATACTAGCGGGAGTCCCTAGCTCCTACAATGAGCAGTTCTTC. The chain is built from TRBV4-1 and TRBJ2-1; 11 nucleotides line up with TRBD2. Germline V CDR1 and CDR2: MGHRA, YSYEKL. The CDR3 sequence is 18 residues long. After removal of 8 bases from V and 0 bases from J, the junction contained 12 bases not matched to a gene.

This clonotype occurred a few times. The chain employs TRBV6-1 and TRBJ2-3; 7 bases agree with TRBD1. Germline loops: CDR1 MNHNS, CDR2 SASEGT. The CDR3 covers 13 residues. J gave up 3 bases and V 6 bases, and 3 bases lay outside the gene matches. The CDR3 loop reads CASRNRGTDTQYF. The CDR3 bases are TGTGCCAGCAGAAACAGGGGAACAGATACGCAGTATTTT.

This clonotype was picked up many times. V usage is TRBV12-3 or TRBV12-4 and J usage is TRBJ2-3; D not certain. V lost 3 bases, J lost 2 bases, and 6 bases lay in between. CDR3 size: 13 residues. This chain's CDR3 is CASSFQLTDTQYF. CDR3 DNA sequence: TGTGCCAGCAGTTTCCAGCTCACAGATACGCAGTATTTT.

This clonotype showed up just a few times. The chain recombines TRBV5-1 with TRBJ2-7; D not certain. From germline, CDR1 is SGHRS and CDR2 YFSETQ. The CDR3 spans 16 residues. Trimming took off 4 bases at V and 3 bases at J, with 20 bases between the two ends. The CDR3 sequence is CASSPVPRQTFYEQYF. The CDR3 coding sequence is TGCGCCAGCAGCCCGGTACCGAGGCAGACCTTCTACGAGCAGTACTTC.

The chain employs TRBV5-6 and TRBJ1-6; TRBD1 matches 8 bases. This CDR3 contains 14 residues. The V and J ends lost 0 bases and 7 bases, in that order; junction bases with no gene match: 0. Germline CDR1 reads SGHDT; CDR2 reads YYEEEE. CDR3 in amino acids: CASSLDRGNSPLHF. The CDR3 DNA follows: TGTGCCAGCAGCTTGGACAGGGGGAATTCACCCCTCCACTTT.

In this sample, this clonotype turned up a few times. The rearrangement uses TRBV7-6 and TRBJ1-1; D uncertain. In germline, CDR1 is SGHVS, CDR2 FNYEAQ. V was cut by 1 base and J by 2 bases, with 8 bases left in between. The CDR3 has 14 residues. The CDR3 region is CASSLDWINTEAFF. The CDR3 coding sequence is TGTGCCAGCAGCTTAGATTGGATTAACACTGAAGCTTTCTTT.

This clonotype was recorded a few times. CDR3 sequence (DNA): TGTGCCAGCAGCTTAGGGACCCTCGAGCAGTACTTC. Amino acids: CASSLGTLEQYF. The rearrangement links TRBV7-9 to TRBJ2-7; D remains unclear. The germline V and J ends were trimmed by 1 base and 6 bases, with 7 bases remaining between them. Germline V CDR1 and CDR2: SEHNR, FQNEAQ (reference sequence). This CDR3 spans 12 amino acids.

The chain is built from TRBV4-1 and TRBJ1-4; unclear D gene. Germline assignment: CDR1 MGHRA and CDR2 YSYEKL. The CDR3 is 19 residues long. Deletions cut 0 bases from V and 6 bases from J, with 23 bases between. The CDR3 protein is CASSQDRGGFGAPHEKLFF. CDR3 bases: TGCGCCAGCAGCCAAGATCGCGGTGGTTTCGGAGCCCCGCATGAAAAACTGTTTTTT.

This chain joins TRBV12-3 or TRBV12-4 and TRBJ1-1, with no clear D. Trimming shortened V by 6 bases and J by 1 base, and 15 bases separated the two germline ends. This CDR3 spans 15 amino acids. CDR3: CASSREPRGNTEAFF. The CDR3 nucleotides read TGTGCCAGCAGCCGTGAGCCTCGGGGGAACACTGAAGCTTTCTTT.